Ten or more counts support the clone carrying this T cell receptor (beta chain). This specimen belongs to a study of T cells in Graves' hyperthyroidism and ophthalmopathy. V gave up 4 bases and J gave up 9 bases, with 12 bases separating them. Germline V gene sequence: CDR1 SGHNT, CDR2 YENEEA. The CDR3 consists of 12 residues. Amplified TCR beta CDR3 regions came from RNA transcripts. RT-PCR in the first round (using the HTBI primer set) targeted the TCR CDR3. TCRdb passed the multiplex PCR reads through MiXCR, listing each CDR3 protein once. Seen here are 390,000 or so distinct CDR3 sequences, 14% to 15% observed once, and the top ten hold 13%.

The sequence derives from a man between 18 and 35 years old with Graves' ophthalmopathy. The chain employs TRBV11-3 and TRBJ2-5; D ambiguous. The sequenced sample consisted of blood. The CDR3 DNA is TGTGCCAGCAGCTCCGGTTCTTTGCCCCAGTACTTC. This translates into CASSSGSLPQYF.